This T cell receptor beta chain was profiled in a study of blood T cells in healthy people across ages. Whole-study context: Every two T cells gave about one barcoded beta molecule via template switching.

PCR was performed a second time for about 7 to 12 cycles using a sample-barcoded 5' primer and a J-beta primer mix. Via MiXCR, TCRdb re-called the 5' RACE reads, giving one row per CDR3 protein. Of roughly 800,000 distinct CDR3 sequences detected, 58% appear once; the ten largest clones hold about 20%. The sample holds many counts of this clonotype. CDR1 DFQATT and CDR2 SNEGSKA come from the germline V gene (reference sequence). The CDR3 covers 13 residues. With 6 bases removed from V and 11 bases from J, the gap between germline ends came to 20 bases. The chain is built from TRBV20-1 and TRBJ2-1, with D perhaps given as TRBD1 or TRBD2 (5 bases each). The receptor was isolated from a man aged 25 to 40 in good health. What was sequenced was blood. CDR3 region: CSARPGNSGQQFF. The DNA for the CDR3 is TGCAGTGCGAGGCCGGGCAACTCGGGGCAGCAGTTCTTC.